Listed below are T cell receptor beta chains from one sample, sequenced in a study of cytomegalovirus exposure and HLA in healthy donors. Some clones are missing from TCRdb's copy, which holds only in-frame ones; the method was immunoSEQ multiplex PCR. In the table there are 110,000 or so clones, approximately 80% of which are singletons. The sequenced sample was PBMCs. All receptors come from a man in his forties in good health and CMV-seronegative. Both conserved end residues are part of each CDR3. Each record gives: V gene, D gene, CDR3 length, J gene, clone size, CDR3 protein, CDR3 DNA. The D gene is left open where the match is weak. A row's size may be missing; if present it is once, few, many or a size class.

v_gene: TRBV7-8; d_gene: TRBD1; len: 14; j_gene: TRBJ1-2; abundance: .; CDR3aa: CASSLGGQDYGYTF; CDR3nt: TGTGCCAGCAGCTTAGGGGGACAGGATTATGGCTACACCTTC
v_gene: TRBV19; d_gene: .; len: 13; j_gene: TRBJ1-2; abundance: .; CDR3aa: CATQFPGSYGYTF; CDR3nt: TGTGCCACTCAATTCCCAGGGTCCTATGGCTACACCTTC
v_gene: TRBV2; d_gene: .; len: 13; j_gene: TRBJ1-2; abundance: few; CDR3aa: CASSDSSNYGYTF; CDR3nt: TGTGCCAGCAGTGACAGTTCTAACTATGGCTACACCTTC
v_gene: TRBV2; d_gene: TRBD2; len: 16; j_gene: TRBJ2-1; abundance: .; CDR3aa: CASSEEGRGGSDEQFF; CDR3nt: TGTGCCAGCAGTGAAGAAGGGCGGGGGGGGTCCGATGAGCAGTTCTTC
v_gene: TRBV28; d_gene: .; len: 15; j_gene: TRBJ1-5; abundance: .; CDR3aa: CASSLWARGNQPQHF; CDR3nt: TGTGCCAGCAGTTTATGGGCGAGGGGCAATCAGCCCCAGCATTTT
v_gene: TRBV6-6; d_gene: .; len: 14; j_gene: TRBJ1-3; abundance: .; CDR3aa: CASSSQISGNTIYF; CDR3nt: TGTGCCAGCAGTTCTCAGATCTCTGGAAACACCATATATTTT
v_gene: TRBV19; d_gene: TRBD1; len: 14; j_gene: TRBJ1-6; abundance: .; CDR3aa: CASRAGQAGSPLHF; CDR3nt: TGTGCCAGTAGGGCGGGACAGGCGGGATCACCCCTCCACTTT
v_gene: TRBV5-1; d_gene: .; len: 11; j_gene: TRBJ2-1; abundance: .; CDR3aa: CASSEQGEQFF; CDR3nt: TGCGCCAGCAGCGAACAGGGTGAGCAGTTCTTC
v_gene: TRBV6-1; d_gene: .; len: 15; j_gene: TRBJ2-7; abundance: few; CDR3aa: CASSEMRGGLYEQYF; CDR3nt: TGTGCCAGCAGTGAAATGCGCGGGGGCTTGTACGAGCAGTACTTC
v_gene: TRBV7-3; d_gene: .; len: 15; j_gene: TRBJ1-3; abundance: .; CDR3aa: CASSLWGESGNTIYF; CDR3nt: TGTGCCAGCAGCTTGTGGGGAGAATCTGGAAACACCATATATTTT
v_gene: TRBV4-1; d_gene: TRBD2; len: 16; j_gene: TRBJ2-5; abundance: .; CDR3aa: CASSRGRGDPRETQYF; CDR3nt: TGCGCCAGCAGCCGGGGGCGGGGGGACCCCCGGGAGACCCAGTACTTC
v_gene: TRBV7-3; d_gene: .; len: 14; j_gene: TRBJ2-7; abundance: .; CDR3aa: CASSAGSGANEQYF; CDR3nt: TGTGCCAGCAGCGCGGGGTCCGGGGCGAACGAGCAGTACTTC
v_gene: TRBV5-4; d_gene: TRBD1; len: 14; j_gene: TRBJ1-1; abundance: few; CDR3aa: CASSRGQGYTEAFF; CDR3nt: TGTGCCAGCAGCCGGGGACAGGGATACACTGAAGCTTTCTTT
v_gene: TRBV5-4; d_gene: .; len: 16; j_gene: TRBJ2-6; abundance: .; CDR3aa: CASSLAGISGANGLTF; CDR3nt: TGTGCCAGCAGCTTGGCTGGCATCTCTGGGGCCAACGGCCTGACTTTC
v_gene: TRBV7-2; d_gene: .; len: 14; j_gene: TRBJ1-2; abundance: .; CDR3aa: CASSLAPRDYGYTF; CDR3nt: TGTGCCAGCAGCCTCGCCCCGAGAGACTATGGCTACACCTTC
v_gene: TRBV7-6; d_gene: TRBD1; len: 16; j_gene: TRBJ1-3; abundance: .; CDR3aa: CASSLGTGTSGNTIYF; CDR3nt: TGTGCCAGCAGCTTAGGGACAGGGACTTCTGGAAACACCATATATTTT
v_gene: TRBV27; d_gene: .; len: 14; j_gene: TRBJ1-2; abundance: once; CDR3aa: CASSLLAGIYGYTF; CDR3nt: TGTGCCAGCAGTTTGTTGGCGGGGATATATGGCTACACCTTC
v_gene: TRBV2; d_gene: TRBD1; len: 14; j_gene: TRBJ1-5; abundance: .; CDR3aa: CASSGQGARQPQHF; CDR3nt: TGTGCCAGCAGTGGACAGGGGGCGAGGCAGCCCCAGCATTTT
v_gene: TRBV6-5; d_gene: .; len: 14; j_gene: TRBJ1-2; abundance: .; CDR3aa: CASTPGGWNYGYTF; CDR3nt: TGTGCCAGCACCCCGGGGGGTTGGAACTATGGCTACACCTTC
v_gene: TRBV29-1; d_gene: .; len: 12; j_gene: TRBJ2-7; abundance: .; CDR3aa: CSVDEQGSEQYF; CDR3nt: TGCAGCGTAGACGAACAGGGAAGCGAGCAGTACTTC
v_gene: TRBV2; d_gene: .; len: 10; j_gene: TRBJ2-7; abundance: .; CDR3aa: CASNGYEQYF; CDR3nt: TGTGCCAGCAACGGCTACGAGCAGTACTTC
v_gene: TRBV6-5; d_gene: .; len: 15; j_gene: TRBJ2-7; abundance: few; CDR3aa: CASCQVGGSSYEQYF; CDR3nt: TGTGCCAGCTGTCAAGTCGGAGGGAGCTCCTACGAGCAGTACTTC
v_gene: TRBV30; d_gene: .; len: 15; j_gene: TRBJ1-3; abundance: .; CDR3aa: CAWSAGRVGGNTIYF; CDR3nt: TGTGCCTGGAGCGCAGGGCGAGTTGGTGGGAACACCATATATTTT
v_gene: TRBV6-4; d_gene: .; len: 13; j_gene: TRBJ1-5; abundance: .; CDR3aa: CASSEDTTKPQHF; CDR3nt: TGTGCCAGCAGCGAGGACACCACTAAACCCCAGCATTTT
v_gene: TRBV19; d_gene: TRBD1; len: 14; j_gene: TRBJ2-7; abundance: .; CDR3aa: CASSIPGQGDEQYF; CDR3nt: TGTGCCAGTAGTATTCCGGGACAGGGAGACGAGCAGTACTTC
v_gene: TRBV19; d_gene: .; len: 14; j_gene: TRBJ2-7; abundance: .; CDR3aa: CASKLRDSSYEQYF; CDR3nt: TGTGCCAGTAAACTCCGAGACAGCTCCTACGAGCAGTACTTC
v_gene: TRBV7-9; d_gene: .; len: 14; j_gene: TRBJ2-3; abundance: .; CDR3aa: CASRPDSRGQKQYF; CDR3nt: TGTGCCAGCAGGCCGGATAGTCGGGGACAAAAGCAGTATTTT
v_gene: TRBV4-3; d_gene: .; len: 12; j_gene: TRBJ2-1; abundance: .; CDR3aa: CASSQDFDEQFF; CDR3nt: TGCGCCAGCAGCCAAGATTTCGATGAGCAGTTCTTC
v_gene: TRBV6-5; d_gene: TRBD1; len: 15; j_gene: TRBJ1-5; abundance: .; CDR3aa: CASRARDRLFQPQHF; CDR3nt: TGTGCCAGCAGGGCCCGGGACAGACTGTTTCAGCCCCAGCATTTT
v_gene: TRBV30; d_gene: TRBD1; len: 13; j_gene: TRBJ1-1; abundance: few; CDR3aa: CAWRDRTNSEAFF; CDR3nt: TGTGCCTGGAGGGACAGGACCAACTCTGAAGCTTTCTTT
v_gene: TRBV27; d_gene: TRBD1; len: 15; j_gene: TRBJ1-2; abundance: once; CDR3aa: CASSLSATGVYGYTF; CDR3nt: TGTGCCAGCAGTTTATCTGCGACAGGGGTGTATGGCTACACCTTC
v_gene: TRBV5-8; d_gene: TRBD1; len: 13; j_gene: TRBJ2-7; abundance: .; CDR3aa: CASSLTGDYEQYF; CDR3nt: TGTGCCAGCAGCTTGACAGGGGACTACGAGCAGTACTTC
v_gene: TRBV7-6; d_gene: TRBD1; len: 11; j_gene: TRBJ2-5; abundance: .; CDR3aa: CATGQEETQYF; CDR3nt: TGTGCCACCGGACAGGAAGAGACCCAGTACTTC
v_gene: TRBV5-1; d_gene: .; len: 16; j_gene: TRBJ2-2; abundance: .; CDR3aa: CASSGRLMGNTGELFF; CDR3nt: TGCGCCAGCAGCGGCAGGTTGATGGGCAACACCGGGGAGCTGTTTTTT
v_gene: TRBV27; d_gene: TRBD1; len: 15; j_gene: TRBJ2-7; abundance: .; CDR3aa: CASSSTGTGGYEQYF; CDR3nt: TGTGCCAGCAGTTCCACCGGGACAGGGGGCTACGAGCAGTACTTC
v_gene: TRBV7-2; d_gene: .; len: 12; j_gene: TRBJ2-5; abundance: .; CDR3aa: CASSPEQETQYF; CDR3nt: TGTGCCAGCAGCCCAGAACAAGAGACCCAGTACTTC
v_gene: TRBV19; d_gene: TRBD1; len: 16; j_gene: TRBJ1-1; abundance: .; CDR3aa: CASSTRSTGGHTEAFF; CDR3nt: TGTGCCAGTAGTACCAGATCGACAGGGGGGCACACTGAAGCTTTCTTT
v_gene: TRBV10-2; d_gene: .; len: 13; j_gene: TRBJ1-2; abundance: .; CDR3aa: CASSEGGDYGYTF; CDR3nt: TGCGCCAGCAGTGAGGGGGGGGACTATGGCTACACCTTC
v_gene: TRBV14; d_gene: .; len: 15; j_gene: TRBJ1-2; abundance: .; CDR3aa: CASSARLESGYGYTF; CDR3nt: TGTGCCAGCAGCGCTCGACTGGAATCGGGCTATGGCTACACCTTC
v_gene: TRBV7-9; d_gene: TRBD2; len: 17; j_gene: TRBJ2-7; abundance: few; CDR3aa: CSSSLPTSGGARYEQYF; CDR3nt: TGTTCCAGCAGCCTCCCGACTAGCGGGGGGGCTAGGTACGAGCAGTACTTC
v_gene: TRBV11-2; d_gene: .; len: 12; j_gene: TRBJ2-7; abundance: .; CDR3aa: CASSIGRGEQYF; CDR3nt: TGTGCCAGCAGCATAGGGCGGGGTGAGCAGTACTTC
v_gene: TRBV6-6; d_gene: TRBD2; len: 16; j_gene: TRBJ2-7; abundance: .; CDR3aa: CASRHTSGASSYEQYF; CDR3nt: TGTGCCAGCAGACACACTAGCGGAGCTTCCTCCTACGAGCAGTACTTC
v_gene: TRBV28; d_gene: .; len: 17; j_gene: TRBJ2-5; abundance: few; CDR3aa: CASRTTIGGLHQETQYF; CDR3nt: TGTGCCAGCAGAACCACAATCGGGGGGCTTCACCAAGAGACCCAGTACTTC
v_gene: TRBV7-9; d_gene: TRBD1; len: 12; j_gene: TRBJ1-1; abundance: .; CDR3aa: CASSPGRQGGFF; CDR3nt: TGTGCCAGCAGCCCGGGGCGGCAGGGGGGTTTCTTT
v_gene: TRBV10-1; d_gene: .; len: 11; j_gene: TRBJ2-7; abundance: .; CDR3aa: CASRVAIEQYF; CDR3nt: TGCGCCAGCCGAGTAGCCATCGAGCAGTACTTC
v_gene: TRBV15; d_gene: .; len: 14; j_gene: TRBJ1-2; abundance: .; CDR3aa: CATSREERGYGYTF; CDR3nt: TGTGCCACCAGCAGAGAGGAAAGGGGTTATGGCTACACCTTC
v_gene: TRBV27; d_gene: .; len: 14; j_gene: TRBJ2-7; abundance: .; CDR3aa: CASHPVAGSYEQYF; CDR3nt: TGTGCCAGCCATCCGGTGGCGGGTTCCTACGAGCAGTACTTC
v_gene: TRBV6-6; d_gene: .; len: 15; j_gene: TRBJ1-3; abundance: .; CDR3aa: CASSYPGRSGNTIYF; CDR3nt: TGTGCCAGCAGTTACCCAGGGCGCTCTGGAAACACCATATATTTT
v_gene: TRBV7-6; d_gene: TRBD2; len: 18; j_gene: TRBJ2-1; abundance: .; CDR3aa: CASSLEGTGTSGFDEQFF; CDR3nt: TGTGCCAGCAGCTTAGAGGGGACCGGGACTAGCGGTTTCGATGAGCAGTTCTTC
v_gene: TRBV18; d_gene: .; len: 14; j_gene: TRBJ1-5; abundance: .; CDR3aa: CASSESDSLRPQHF; CDR3nt: TGTGCCAGCTCAGAGTCGGACAGTCTGCGGCCCCAGCATTTT
v_gene: TRBV5-1; d_gene: TRBD2; len: 16; j_gene: TRBJ2-5; abundance: .; CDR3aa: CASSFPSGGYQETQYF; CDR3nt: TGCGCCAGCAGCTTCCCCAGCGGGGGGTACCAAGAGACCCAGTACTTC
v_gene: TRBV6-6; d_gene: TRBD1; len: 12; j_gene: TRBJ1-4; abundance: .; CDR3aa: CASNQGVEKLFF; CDR3nt: TGTGCCAGCAACCAGGGGGTTGAAAAACTGTTTTTT
v_gene: TRBV4-3; d_gene: .; len: 15; j_gene: TRBJ1-1; abundance: .; CDR3aa: CASSQDRSGDTEAFF; CDR3nt: TGCGCCAGCAGCCAAGATAGAAGCGGAGACACTGAAGCTTTCTTT